Below, 6 T cell receptor beta chains from the same sample are listed, as sequenced in a study of sequential checkpoint blockade in melanoma. Treatment reported: randomized to nivolumab then ipilimumab (arm A) or the reverse (arm B). Here immunoSEQ multiplex PCR was the method, and the copy in TCRdb shows in-frame clones only, minus some. Of 20,000 to 25,000 clones in the sample, around 82% were seen once. Source: CD8+ T cells sorted from blood (inferred from file names), taken from a patient given nivolumab and ipilimumab in sequence. The receptor set was obtained from a human donor with melanoma.

This clone showed up just a few times. This chain links TRBV7-8 with TRBJ1-5; TRBD1 is a possible D gene (6 bases). The V end was cut by 1 base, the J end by 1 base, with 14 bases between. Germline V gene sequence: CDR1 SGHVS, CDR2 FQNEAQ. The CDR3 length is 17 residues. The CDR3 nucleotides read TGTGCCAGCAGCTTAGGGGCAGGGGCGAGAAGCAATCAGCCCCAGCATTTT. Translating it yields CASSLGAGARSNQPQHF.

The chain links TRBV6-4 to TRBJ1-2, with a tentative D call TRBD1 (5 bases). Germline V gene sequence: CDR1 MRHNA, CDR2 SNTAGT. CDR3 length: 11 amino acids. The germline V and J ends were trimmed by 11 bases and 4 bases, with 11 bases remaining between them. The CDR3 is CAGGGSYGYTF. CDR3 nucleotides: TGTGCCGGGGGGGGTAGCTATGGCTACACCTTC.

V is TRBV27 and J is TRBJ2-7; perhaps TRBD1 as D (6 bases). This CDR3 contains 15 residues. The V end was cut by 6 bases, the J end by 6 bases, with 21 bases between. The V gene's germline CDR1 is MNHEY and CDR2 SMNVEV (reference sequence). The CDR3 loop reads CASRRSRDTGPEQYF. The CDR3 DNA reads TGTGCCAGCAGGCGCAGTCGGGACACGGGCCCCGAGCAGTACTTC.

This chain connects TRBV28 to TRBJ1-1; no reliable D call. With 6 bases removed from V and 3 bases from J, the gap between germline ends came to 11 bases. The CDR3 is 13 amino acids. Per germline, CDR1 MDHEN and CDR2 SYDVKM. DNA for the CDR3: TGTGCCAGCAGCCTCGACACGTACACTGAAGCTTTCTTT. Encoded protein: CASSLDTYTEAFF. Drawing the rest from reference TRBV28 and TRBJ1-1, the complete variable domain is DVKVTQSSRYLVKRTGEKVFLECVQDMDHENMFWYRQDPGLGLRLIYFSYDVKMKEKGDIPEGYSVSREKKERFSLILESASTNQTSMYLCASSLDTYTEAFFGQGTRLTVV.

A word on this clone: Within the sample, other DNA sequences also encode this same CDR3. The genes are TRBV27 and TRBJ1-1; a possible D gene is TRBD1 (6 bases). CDR3 size: 13 residues. V was trimmed by 8 bases and J by 1 base, leaving 11 bases between them. CDR1 is MNHEY and CDR2 is SMNVEV in the germline V gene (reference sequence). CDR3 bases: TGTGCCAGCCGTGGGGGCCCGAACACTGAAGCTTTCTTT. Translating it yields CASRGGPNTEAFF.

The chain uses TRBV19 and TRBJ2-5; tentative D call: TRBD2 (5 bases). The J call may be in error: the DNA end matches TRBJ2-7 better. The CDR3 loop spans 14 amino acids. Germline CDR1 is LNHDA and CDR2 is SQIVND (reference sequence). CDR3 nucleotide sequence: TGTGCCAGTAGCCGGCGGGCGCTGTCCTACGAGCAGTACTTC. The encoded protein is CASSRRALSYEQYF.